A selection of T cell receptor beta chains follows, all from one sample in a study of beta chain features in type 1 diabetes. Generated by immunoSEQ multiplex PCR, the TCRdb table keeps only in-frame clones and is missing some. The table includes around 160,000 clones, 63% detected once. Sequencing input: naive CD4+ T cells from blood. All receptors derive from a man aged 25-40 years with type 1 diabetes. CDR3s leave out the opening cysteine and the closing phenylalanine or tryptophan. Fields, in order: CDR3 protein, D gene, J gene, V gene. The D gene is left open where the match is weak.

CDR3 protein: ASSPGTGQETQY
D gene: TRBD1
J gene: TRBJ2-5
V gene: TRBV19

CDR3 protein: SVLGRASYNEQF
D gene: NA
J gene: TRBJ2-1
V gene: TRBV29-1

CDR3 protein: ASRPLWDINTEAF
D gene: NA
J gene: TRBJ1-1
V gene: TRBV23-1

CDR3 protein: SGRGRGYGYT
D gene: TRBD1
J gene: TRBJ1-2
V gene: TRBV29-1

CDR3 protein: ASTEVAGGTDTQY
D gene: TRBD2
J gene: TRBJ2-3
V gene: TRBV7-9

CDR3 protein: ASSVAAGVSTDTQY
D gene: TRBD2
J gene: TRBJ2-3
V gene: TRBV9

CDR3 protein: ASKGGGTYEQY
D gene: NA
J gene: TRBJ2-7
V gene: TRBV10-2

CDR3 protein: ASRATGIAEAF
D gene: NA
J gene: TRBJ1-1
V gene: TRBV28

CDR3 protein: ASSADRGPDTQY
D gene: TRBD1
J gene: TRBJ2-3
V gene: TRBV9

CDR3 protein: ASRYDRGDYNEQF
D gene: TRBD1
J gene: TRBJ2-1
V gene: TRBV7-2

CDR3 protein: ASSQAPGGWKSSYNEQF
D gene: TRBD2
J gene: TRBJ2-1
V gene: TRBV14

CDR3 protein: AWAKGSSNQPQH
D gene: NA
J gene: TRBJ1-5
V gene: TRBV30

CDR3 protein: ASSTTTQNYGYT
D gene: NA
J gene: TRBJ1-2
V gene: TRBV18

CDR3 protein: AFVPGGQETQY
D gene: TRBD2
J gene: TRBJ2-5
V gene: TRBV30

CDR3 protein: ASSYSITFRYNEQF
D gene: NA
J gene: TRBJ2-1
V gene: TRBV6-5

CDR3 protein: ASSPGLPYEQY
D gene: NA
J gene: TRBJ2-7
V gene: TRBV7-2

CDR3 protein: ASSDRGWRRRETQY
D gene: TRBD1
J gene: TRBJ2-5
V gene: TRBV7-2

CDR3 protein: ASSLETGTGYEQY
D gene: TRBD1
J gene: TRBJ2-7
V gene: TRBV4-3